This TCR beta chain was recovered during a study of tissue T cells after allogeneic stem cell transplantation. V trimming: 0 bases; J trimming: 4 bases; junction bases outside the gene matches: 2. The CDR3 is 14 residues long. Germline V gene sequence: CDR1 GKSSPN, CDR2 SITVG. Whole-study results and caveats: Alloreactivity or antigen specificity of tissue TCRs was not determined; some clones might be host cells. Within patients, tissue anatomy strongly shaped TCR repertoire composition.

Sequenced by immunoSEQ multiplex PCR; TCRdb stores in-frame clones only, minus some. The sample consists of about 48,000 clones, 73% of them appearing once. As for this clone: The antigen remains unidentified. The genes are named according to mouse. The read comes to an end 1 residue before the CDR3 does, leaving the germline J gene to fill in the end.

Sequences were obtained from sorted cells pooled from one or two spleens. The sequence derives from a pool of C57BL/6 mice in good health. V usage is TRBV31 and J usage is TRBJ2-7; 11 nucleotides agree with TRBD1. The CDR3 sequence: CAWSLGQGAYEQYF. The sequenced CDR3 bases are TGTGCCTGGAGTCTAGGACAGGGGGCTTATGAACAGTAC.